This T cell receptor beta chain originates from a study of PD-1 blockade in classical Hodgkin lymphoma. The germline V gene has CDR1 ENHRY and CDR2 SYGVKD. The V end lost 1 base, the J end lost 4 bases, and 10 bases lay between the germline ends. The CDR3 runs to 14 residues. The table came from immunoSEQ multiplex PCR; TCRdb's copy has only in-frame clones and leaves some out. The sample carries tens of thousands of clones, 75% to 85% recorded once. Study-wide findings and caveats: Possible causes of repertoire differences, disease activity or prior therapy, remain undefined.

The time point denotes: cycle 4 day 1 (C4D1), after 6 weeks of nivolumab. Every patient had relapsed following autologous stem cell transplantation, and cohorts differed in brentuximab vedotin exposure. On this clone itself: The antigen remains undetermined.

The sample was peripheral blood mononuclear cells (PBMCs), taken before the fourth cycle of nivolumab. The chain has TRBV10-3 and TRBJ1-1; D remains ambiguous. The TCR originated in a human donor with classical Hodgkin lymphoma. The CDR3 DNA sequence: TGTGCCATCAGTGAGTTGGGCGCGGTCACTGAAGCTTTCTTT. It is translated as CAISELGAVTEAFF.